A selection of T cell receptor beta chains follows, all from one sample in a study of T cell responses to AZD1222 COVID-19 vaccine. TCRdb's copy holds only in-frame clones and misses some; the assay was immunoSEQ multiplex PCR. The sample includes about 120,000 clones, roughly 90% of them seen just once. The sequencing here drew on peripheral blood, taken on day 0 of AZD1222 vaccination. These receptors all stem from an adult in good health. CDR3s include the opening cysteine and the closing phenylalanine or tryptophan. A D gene is named only where the DNA matches it firmly.

TRBJ2-2,TRBV7-2,-,18,CASSDRLRGGLLTGELFF,TGTGCCAGCAGCGACAGACTCAGGGGGGGCTTATTGACCGGGGAGCTGTTTTTT
TRBJ2-5,TRBV21-1,-,15,CASSRHPGCRETQYF,TGTGCCAGCAGCAGACATCCCGGGTGTCGGGAGACCCAGTACTTC
TRBJ2-7,TRBV7-9,TRBD2,15,CASSLAQRETYEQYF,TGTGCCAGCAGCTTAGCGCAGCGGGAGACCTACGAGCAGTACTTC
TRBJ2-3,TRBV28,-,16,CASSSTDRGGTDTQYF,TGTGCCAGCAGCTCCACCGACAGGGGAGGGACAGATACGCAGTATTTT
TRBJ2-7,TRBV3-1/TRBV3-2,TRBD1,14,CASSQGQGQDEQYF,TGTGCCAGCAGCCAAGGACAGGGACAAGACGAGCAGTACTTC
TRBJ2-7,TRBV9,-,12,CASSAPGYEQYF,TGTGCCAGCAGCGCCCCGGGATACGAGCAGTACTTC
TRBJ2-1,TRBV10-3,TRBD2,14,CAISTSGMVDEQFF,TGTGCCATCAGTACTAGCGGGATGGTCGATGAGCAGTTCTTC
TRBJ1-2,TRBV9,-,16,CASSPPTGPLNYGYTF,TGTGCCAGCAGCCCCCCAACCGGACCTCTAAACTATGGCTACACCTTC
TRBJ2-7,TRBV19,TRBD2,15,CASSAGTSVSYEQYF,TGTGCCAGTAGTGCCGGGACTAGCGTATCCTACGAGCAGTACTTC
TRBJ2-7,TRBV7-9,-,14,CASSWGGRDYEQYF,TGTGCCAGCAGCTGGGGGGGCCGGGACTACGAGCAGTACTTC